The rows below give T cell receptor beta chains drawn from one sample of a study of cytomegalovirus exposure and HLA in healthy donors. The table came from immunoSEQ multiplex PCR; TCRdb's copy has only in-frame clones and leaves some out. The sample lists about 140,000 clones; 75% to 90% were seen once. Specimen: PBMCs. These receptors originate from a woman in her 30s in good health and CMV-seronegative. Both conserved end residues are part of each CDR3. D genes are given only for firm matches. Clone size, where shown, is once, few, many, or a class for clones that have expanded.

D | J | V | size | CDR3 | DNA
TRBD2 | TRBJ2-7 | TRBV7-2 | NA | CASSTAGAPDEQYF | TGTGCCAGCAGCACAGCGGGGGCCCCGGACGAGCAGTACTTC
TRBD2 | TRBJ2-3 | TRBV2 | once | CASSQGLAGAADTQYF | TGTGCCAGCAGCCAAGGACTAGCGGGGGCCGCAGATACGCAGTATTTT
TRBD1 | TRBJ1-1 | TRBV5-1 | few | CASGRGQMNTEAFF | TGCGCCAGCGGGCGGGGACAGATGAACACTGAAGCTTTCTTT
TRBD1 | TRBJ1-2 | TRBV4-3 | NA | CASSRSDTGTGTYGYTF | TGCGCCAGCAGCCGAAGTGACACCGGGACAGGGACCTATGGCTACACCTTC
TRBD2 | TRBJ2-2 | TRBV11-3 | NA | CASSSGLASNTGELFF | TGTGCCAGCAGCTCTGGACTAGCGAGTAACACCGGGGAGCTGTTTTTT
TRBD1 | TRBJ2-1 | TRBV27 | few | CASSPWDRAPLFF | TGTGCCAGCAGTCCTTGGGACAGGGCTCCTCTGTTCTTC
TRBD2 | TRBJ2-1 | TRBV2 | NA | CASTATSGPYNEQFF | TGTGCCAGCACCGCTACTAGCGGGCCTTACAATGAGCAGTTCTTC
NA | TRBJ2-7 | TRBV30 | NA | CAWRPDKNEQYF | TGTGCCTGGAGGCCAGACAAAAACGAGCAGTACTTC
NA | TRBJ2-5 | TRBV11-2 | NA | CASSLGSGGSKETQYF | TGTGCCAGCAGCTTGGGTAGCGGTGGATCAAAAGAGACCCAGTACTTC
NA | TRBJ1-1 | TRBV28 | NA | CASSLWRFMNTEAFF | TGTGCCAGCAGTTTATGGCGGTTTATGAACACTGAAGCTTTCTTT
TRBD2 | TRBJ2-5 | TRBV2 | NA | CASSVASGETQYF | TGTGCCAGCAGTGTGGCTAGCGGGGAGACCCAGTACTTC
NA | TRBJ2-1 | TRBV5-1 | NA | CASSLTVSSYNEQFF | TGCGCCAGCAGCTTAACAGTCAGCTCCTACAATGAGCAGTTCTTC
TRBD2 | TRBJ2-3 | TRBV5-6 | once | CASRSETSGRGGTDTQYF | TGTGCCAGCAGGTCCGAGACTAGCGGGAGGGGTGGCACAGATACGCAGTATTTT
NA | TRBJ2-1 | TRBV6-6 | NA | CASSYYPGDFKFF | TGTGCCAGCAGTTATTACCCGGGGGACTTCAAGTTCTTC
NA | TRBJ1-5 | TRBV30 | few | CAWGRGSGQPQHF | TGTGCCTGGGGGAGGGGGTCCGGTCAGCCCCAGCATTTT
NA | TRBJ1-1 | TRBV28 | NA | CASSLARADGYTEAFF | TGTGCCAGCAGTTTGGCCAGGGCAGACGGGTACACTGAAGCTTTCTTT
TRBD2 | TRBJ2-7 | TRBV7-9 | NA | CASSLATSGGAYEQYF | TGTGCCAGCAGCTTAGCAACTAGCGGGGGGGCCTACGAGCAGTACTTC
TRBD2 | TRBJ2-7 | TRBV5-1 | NA | CASSLVGSGTGYEQYF | TGCGCCAGCAGCTTGGTTGGTAGCGGGACGGGCTACGAGCAGTACTTC
TRBD2 | TRBJ2-7 | TRBV15 | NA | CATSRDVTSGSYEQYF | TGTGCCACCAGCAGAGATGTGACTAGCGGTTCCTACGAGCAGTACTTC
TRBD1 | TRBJ1-1 | TRBV5-4 | NA | CASRSGENRGLSTEAFF | TGTGCCAGCAGGTCGGGAGAAAACAGGGGGTTGAGCACTGAAGCTTTCTTT
TRBD2 | TRBJ2-3 | TRBV5-6 | once | CASSLAGRGGADTQYF | TGTGCCAGCAGCTTGGCGGGGCGGGGGGGGGCAGATACGCAGTATTTT
TRBD1 | TRBJ1-5 | TRBV5-1 | once | CASSFTGGTDQPQHF | TGCGCCAGCAGCTTTACAGGGGGAACGGATCAGCCCCAGCATTTT
NA | TRBJ2-1 | TRBV4-3 | NA | CASSQGQSYRRADNEQFF | TGCGCCAGCAGCCAAGGTCAGTCATATCGGCGGGCCGACAATGAGCAGTTCTTC
TRBD2 | TRBJ2-1 | TRBV5-1 | NA | CASSTGTSGYNEQFF | TGCGCCAGCAGCACCGGGACTAGCGGCTACAATGAGCAGTTCTTC
NA | TRBJ2-7 | TRBV5-1 | NA | CASSPDSYTYEQYF | TGCGCCAGCAGCCCAGACAGTTATACCTACGAGCAGTACTTC
NA | TRBJ2-1 | TRBV10-3 | NA | CAISLDRANEQFF | TGTGCCATCAGCCTGGACAGAGCCAATGAGCAGTTCTTC
NA | TRBJ1-2 | TRBV15 | NA | CATSVKQEPGYGYTF | TGTGCCACCAGCGTAAAACAGGAACCGGGCTATGGCTACACCTTC
TRBD1 | TRBJ1-4 | TRBV6-5 | NA | CASSAGTGGEKLFF | TGTGCCAGCAGTGCCGGGACAGGGGGTGAAAAACTGTTTTTT
NA | TRBJ2-1 | TRBV15 | NA | CATSRDLPPQAYFQFF | TGTGCCACCAGCAGAGATCTACCCCCGCAGGCCTATTTTCAGTTCTTC
NA | TRBJ2-2 | TRBV5-4 | NA | CASSLEASVNTGELFF | TGTGCCAGCAGCTTGGAGGCTAGCGTGAACACCGGGGAGCTGTTTTTT
NA | TRBJ2-7 | TRBV5-1 | NA | CASSLAVTRGEQYF | TGCGCCAGCAGCTTGGCGGTCACAAGGGGCGAGCAGTACTTC
NA | TRBJ2-1 | TRBV5-1 | NA | CASSLGGGSSYNEQFF | TGCGCCAGCAGCTTGGGAGGGGGAAGCTCCTACAATGAGCAGTTCTTC
TRBD1 | TRBJ1-3 | TRBV9 | NA | CASSPRTGDAGNTIYF | TGTGCCAGCAGCCCACGGACAGGGGACGCTGGAAACACCATATATTTT
NA | TRBJ2-1 | TRBV7-8 | NA | CASVAGAYNEQFF | TGTGCCAGCGTGGCGGGTGCCTACAATGAGCAGTTCTTC
TRBD1 | TRBJ1-3 | TRBV4-1 | NA | CASSPDRWGTDSNTIYF | TGCGCCAGCAGCCCAGACAGGTGGGGGACAGACTCCAACACCATATATTTT
TRBD1 | TRBJ2-7 | TRBV5-8 | NA | CASSLGGQTDYEQYF | TGTGCCAGCAGCTTGGGGGGACAGACGGACTACGAGCAGTACTTC
TRBD1 | TRBJ1-1 | TRBV9 | NA | CASSVGLTGDTEAFF | TGTGCCAGCAGCGTGGGGCTGACAGGGGACACTGAAGCTTTCTTT
NA | TRBJ2-7 | TRBV29-1 | NA | CSVTGVVDEQYF | TGCAGCGTTACGGGGGTTGTGGACGAGCAGTACTTC
NA | TRBJ1-2 | TRBV5-6 | NA | CASSLTGLHGYTF | TGTGCCAGCAGCCTTACAGGGCTCCATGGCTACACCTTC
TRBD2 | TRBJ2-3 | TRBV10-2 | once | CASSESRLAGSTDTQYF | TGCGCCAGCAGTGAGTCGAGACTAGCGGGGAGCACAGATACGCAGTATTTT
TRBD2 | TRBJ2-1 | TRBV27 | NA | CASRFGAGGVTHNEQFF | TGTGCCAGCAGGTTCGGAGCGGGAGGGGTTACGCACAATGAGCAGTTCTTC